This record covers a single T cell receptor beta chain. No antigen is known for it. The data originate from a study of T cells in lung cancer brain metastases. General study findings and limits: Compared with paired primaries, brain metastases showed fewer unique productive clones (roughly 1,600 versus 4,900).

Sequenced by immunoSEQ multiplex PCR; TCRdb stores in-frame clones only, minus some. The table includes fewer than 4,000 clones, around 93% detected once. Unmatched junction bases numbered 5, after V lost 0 bases and J lost 4 bases. There are 15 residues in the CDR3. CDR1 and CDR2 (germline): MNHEY, SMNVEV (reference sequence). This sequence originates from a man aged 65 to 85 with non-small cell lung cancer. Material: tumor tissue from the primary lung tumor. The V and J genes are TRBV27 and TRBJ1-2; TRBD1 matches at 7 bases. CDR3 protein: CASSLSGQAIYGYTF. CDR3 sequence (DNA): TGTGCCAGCAGTTTATCCGGACAGGCCATCTATGGCTACACCTTC.